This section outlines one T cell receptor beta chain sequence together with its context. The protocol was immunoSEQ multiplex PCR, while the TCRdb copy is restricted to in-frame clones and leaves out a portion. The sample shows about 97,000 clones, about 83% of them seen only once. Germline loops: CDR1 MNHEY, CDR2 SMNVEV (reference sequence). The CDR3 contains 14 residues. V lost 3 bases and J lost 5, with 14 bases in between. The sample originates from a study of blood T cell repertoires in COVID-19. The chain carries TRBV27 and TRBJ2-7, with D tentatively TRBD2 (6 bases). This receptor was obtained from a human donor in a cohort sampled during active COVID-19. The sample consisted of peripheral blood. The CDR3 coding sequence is TGTGCCAGCAGTTTCCTCGGGACTTTGGACGAGCAGTACTTC. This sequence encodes CASSFLGTLDEQYF.